The clone carrying this T cell receptor (beta chain) occurred a few times. Antigen specificity is unknown. Once RNA had been extracted, it was reverse transcribed into cDNA to act as the sequencing template. Libraries were prepared by immunoSEQ multiplex PCR; TCRdb keeps only in-frame clonotypes and omits some of them. Found here are 150,000 to 200,000 clones, 65% of them singletons; the top ten hold 0.91%. This entry is derived from a study of CD8+ T cells in alopecia areata. Study-wide context: Treatment ran 6 to 18 months, with 6 months of follow-up afterward.

The germline gives CDR1 MNHNS, CDR2 SASEGT. J gave up 10 bases and V 5 bases, and 9 bases lay outside the gene matches. This CDR3 has 14 amino acids. Treatment meaning: oral pan-JAK inhibitor, 5-10 mg twice daily. Notes on the study in general: With tofacitinib ongoing, many expanded lesional clones persisted in both scalp and blood. Relative to mice, TCR sharing across patients was less clear, a difference possibly HLA-related. Scalp lesions, especially in alopecia totalis/universalis, had higher clonality than normal scalp.

The chain joins TRBV6-1 to TRBJ2-1; 9 bases align to TRBD2. The sample consisted of CD4+ T cells sorted from blood, taken at week 4, from a patient treated with tofacitinib. The sequence was obtained from a human donor with alopecia areata. CDR3 DNA: TGTGCCAGCAGTATAGGCGGGGGGGCACGGGAGCAGTTCTTC. Translating gives CASSIGGGAREQFF.